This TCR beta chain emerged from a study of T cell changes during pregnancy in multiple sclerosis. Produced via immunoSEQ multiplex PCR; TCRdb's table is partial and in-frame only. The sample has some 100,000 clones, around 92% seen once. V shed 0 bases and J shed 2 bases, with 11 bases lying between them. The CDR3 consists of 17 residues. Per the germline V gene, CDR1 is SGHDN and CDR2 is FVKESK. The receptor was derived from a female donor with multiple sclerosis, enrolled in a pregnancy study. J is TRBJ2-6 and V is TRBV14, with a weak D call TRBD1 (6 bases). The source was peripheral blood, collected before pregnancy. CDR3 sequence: CASSQDWGQAGANVLTF. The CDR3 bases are TGTGCCAGCAGCCAAGATTGGGGGCAGGCTGGGGCCAACGTCCTGACTTTC. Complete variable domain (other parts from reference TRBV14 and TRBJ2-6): EAGVTQFPSHSVIEKGQTVTLRCDPISGHDNLYWYRRVMGKEIKFLLHFVKESKQDESGMPNNRFLAERTGGTYSTLKVQPAELEDSGVYFCASSQDWGQAGANVLTFGAGSRLTVL.